Listed below are T cell receptor beta chains from one sample, sequenced in a study of blood T cell repertoires in COVID-19. Using immunoSEQ multiplex PCR, the repertoire was profiled, and TCRdb retains in-frame clones only, with some absent. This sample has about 98,000 clones; more than 75% occur once, and the top ten carry 15% to 20%. The sequenced sample was peripheral blood. The receptors were gathered from a man aged 80 or over with acute or convalescent COVID-19. CDR3s include the opening cysteine and the closing phenylalanine or tryptophan. Fields, in order: D gene, J gene, V gene, clone size, CDR3 DNA, CDR3 protein. The D gene is left open where the match is weak. Clone size is given for some rows only: seen once, a few or many times, or a class if the clone is expanded.

d_gene: TRBD1
j_gene: TRBJ2-5
v_gene: TRBV19
abundance: NA
CDR3nt: TGTGCCAGTAGTGCCCGGGACAGGGGGCGAACACAAGAGACCCAGTACTTC
CDR3aa: CASSARDRGRTQETQYF

d_gene: NA
j_gene: TRBJ2-3
v_gene: TRBV27
abundance: NA
CDR3nt: TGTGCCAGCAGTGCCTCCGGTTTCTTTAGCACAGATACGCAGTATTTT
CDR3aa: CASSASGFFSTDTQYF

d_gene: NA
j_gene: TRBJ1-2
v_gene: TRBV6-6
abundance: NA
CDR3nt: TGTGCCATCCCCCTGGAGGGTGGGGTAGGTGGCTACACCTTC
CDR3aa: CAIPLEGGVGGYTF

d_gene: NA
j_gene: TRBJ2-3
v_gene: TRBV4-1
abundance: NA
CDR3nt: TGCGCCAGCAGCCAAGATTTAAGCACAGATACGCAGTATTTT
CDR3aa: CASSQDLSTDTQYF

d_gene: NA
j_gene: TRBJ2-7
v_gene: TRBV5-4
abundance: NA
CDR3nt: TGTGCCAGCAGCTCGCAGCAGGGAAAGTACGAGCAGTACTTC
CDR3aa: CASSSQQGKYEQYF

d_gene: TRBD2
j_gene: TRBJ2-5
v_gene: TRBV2
abundance: NA
CDR3nt: TGTGCCAGCAGCGCCTTAGGGCGGGAGGGCCGACGGGAGACCCAGTACTTC
CDR3aa: CASSALGREGRRETQYF

d_gene: NA
j_gene: TRBJ2-7
v_gene: TRBV11-2
abundance: few
CDR3nt: TGTGCCAGCAGCTTAGATACAGGGTTCTACGAGCAGTACTTC
CDR3aa: CASSLDTGFYEQYF

d_gene: TRBD1
j_gene: TRBJ1-4
v_gene: TRBV4-2
abundance: NA
CDR3nt: TGTGCCAGCAGCCAGGGCAGGACAGGGGAAAATGAAAAACTGTTTTTT
CDR3aa: CASSQGRTGENEKLFF

d_gene: TRBD2
j_gene: TRBJ2-7
v_gene: TRBV7-2
abundance: once
CDR3nt: TGTGCCAGCAGCCAATTAACTAGCGGCCGATCCTACGAGCAGTACTTC
CDR3aa: CASSQLTSGRSYEQYF

d_gene: TRBD2
j_gene: TRBJ2-1
v_gene: TRBV7-2
abundance: NA
CDR3nt: TGTGCCAGCAGCTCCCGGACTCCTGGGAGGGATGAGCAGTTCTTC
CDR3aa: CASSSRTPGRDEQFF

d_gene: NA
j_gene: TRBJ1-2
v_gene: TRBV6-2/TRBV6-3
abundance: NA
CDR3nt: TGTGCCAGCAGTTACCCAAATAGATCCTATGGCTACACCTTC
CDR3aa: CASSYPNRSYGYTF

d_gene: TRBD2
j_gene: TRBJ2-4
v_gene: TRBV5-3
abundance: NA
CDR3nt: TGTGCCAGAAGCCTCCGGGAGGGCCTTGACATTCAGTACTTC
CDR3aa: CARSLREGLDIQYF

d_gene: NA
j_gene: TRBJ2-7
v_gene: TRBV29-1
abundance: NA
CDR3nt: TGCAGCGTTGCTTCCGGGTCCTACGAGCAGTACTTC
CDR3aa: CSVASGSYEQYF

d_gene: NA
j_gene: TRBJ1-5
v_gene: TRBV6-6
abundance: NA
CDR3nt: TGTGCCAGCAGTTACGATGGCCAGGGACAGCCCCAGCATTTT
CDR3aa: CASSYDGQGQPQHF

d_gene: NA
j_gene: TRBJ2-5
v_gene: TRBV7-2
abundance: NA
CDR3nt: TGTGCCAGCCGAACCTCTGGGGCGAGTCAAGAGACCCAGTACTTC
CDR3aa: CASRTSGASQETQYF

d_gene: NA
j_gene: TRBJ1-3
v_gene: TRBV21-1
abundance: NA
CDR3nt: TGTGCCAGCAGCAAAGTGTCAGGGGACTCTGGAAACACCATATATTTT
CDR3aa: CASSKVSGDSGNTIYF

d_gene: NA
j_gene: TRBJ2-7
v_gene: TRBV29-1
abundance: NA
CDR3nt: TGCAGCGTTGAATGGCCAGCGGGCGAGCAGTACTTC
CDR3aa: CSVEWPAGEQYF

d_gene: NA
j_gene: TRBJ1-5
v_gene: TRBV11-2
abundance: NA
CDR3nt: TGTGCCAGCAGCGTTAACGGGGATCAGCCCCAGCATTTT
CDR3aa: CASSVNGDQPQHF

d_gene: TRBD2
j_gene: TRBJ2-1
v_gene: TRBV19
abundance: NA
CDR3nt: TGTGCCAGTAGTCCGAGACTAGCGGACAATGAGCAGTTCTTC
CDR3aa: CASSPRLADNEQFF

d_gene: NA
j_gene: TRBJ1-1
v_gene: TRBV7-9
abundance: once
CDR3nt: TGTGCCAGCAGCTTACTTGGGGAGGAAGCTTTCTTT
CDR3aa: CASSLLGEEAFF

d_gene: NA
j_gene: TRBJ2-1
v_gene: TRBV21-1
abundance: NA
CDR3nt: TGTGCCAGCAGCAGAAACCCGGGAGTTATTAATGAGCAGTTCTTC
CDR3aa: CASSRNPGVINEQFF

d_gene: NA
j_gene: TRBJ2-1
v_gene: TRBV21-1
abundance: few
CDR3nt: TGTGCCAGCAGACAGTTTGGTGAGCAGTTCTTC
CDR3aa: CASRQFGEQFF

d_gene: NA
j_gene: TRBJ2-2
v_gene: TRBV11-3
abundance: NA
CDR3nt: TGTGCCAGCAGCCCCTTTTCTGGGGGGACCGGGGAGCTGTTTTTT
CDR3aa: CASSPFSGGTGELFF